This is a list of T cell receptor beta chains from one sample in a study of OX40 agonist ivuxolimab in advanced cancers. Only in-frame clones appear in the TCRdb table, and some are missing; sequencing was by immunoSEQ multiplex PCR. The table has tens of thousands of clones, about 76% seen once. The source was CD4+ or CD8+ T cells sorted from blood, collected in a trial of the OX40 agonist ivuxolimab. All receptors derive from an adult with an advanced solid tumor such as melanoma, head and neck, liver or kidney cancer. The CDR3 runs from the conserved cysteine through the conserved F or W. Fields, in order: V gene, clone size, D gene, J gene, CDR3 protein, CDR3 DNA. D genes are given only for firm matches. Size tells how often a clone was seen (once, few, many) or the class of an expanded clone, and some rows leave it out.

V gene: TRBV2; clone size: few; D gene: .; J gene: TRBJ1-6; CDR3 protein: CASSEVSGRSPLHF; CDR3 DNA: TGTGCCAGCAGTGAAGTAAGCGGGAGGTCACCCCTCCACTTT
V gene: TRBV5-1; clone size: .; D gene: .; J gene: TRBJ1-1; CDR3 protein: CASSLDSGGTEAFF; CDR3 DNA: TGCGCCAGCAGCTTGGATTCGGGTGGGACTGAAGCTTTCTTT
V gene: TRBV6-1; clone size: .; D gene: .; J gene: TRBJ1-3; CDR3 protein: CASSVVGSGVGNTIYF; CDR3 DNA: TGTGCCAGCAGTGTTGTCGGTTCAGGGGTTGGAAACACCATATATTTT
V gene: TRBV5-3; clone size: .; D gene: TRBD1; J gene: TRBJ2-3; CDR3 protein: CARSCAFQGAPRDTQYF; CDR3 DNA: TGTGCCAGAAGCTGTGCCTTCCAGGGGGCCCCTCGGGATACGCAGTATTTT
V gene: TRBV4-2; clone size: .; D gene: TRBD1; J gene: TRBJ2-1; CDR3 protein: CASSAPGQGSNEQFF; CDR3 DNA: TGTGCCAGCAGCGCGCCGGGACAGGGTTCCAATGAGCAGTTCTTC
V gene: TRBV29-1; clone size: .; D gene: .; J gene: TRBJ1-2; CDR3 protein: CSVVGDTVNYGYTF; CDR3 DNA: TGCAGCGTTGTAGGGGACACCGTGAACTATGGCTACACCTTC
V gene: TRBV6-5; clone size: few; D gene: TRBD1; J gene: TRBJ1-6; CDR3 protein: CASRRGQGTVLPLHF; CDR3 DNA: TGTGCCAGCAGGCGAGGACAGGGAACAGTGTTACCCCTCCACTTT
V gene: TRBV11-2; clone size: .; D gene: TRBD2; J gene: TRBJ2-5; CDR3 protein: CASSPRLASETQYF; CDR3 DNA: TGTGCCAGCAGCCCAAGACTAGCTTCCGAGACCCAGTACTTC
V gene: TRBV6-5; clone size: .; D gene: TRBD1; J gene: TRBJ1-2; CDR3 protein: CASSSTGYGYTF; CDR3 DNA: TGTGCCAGCAGTTCGACAGGGTACGGCTACACCTTC
V gene: TRBV27; clone size: .; D gene: .; J gene: TRBJ1-2; CDR3 protein: CASSIGGNYGYTF; CDR3 DNA: TGTGCCAGCAGTATAGGTGGGAACTATGGCTACACCTTC
V gene: TRBV10-1; clone size: .; D gene: .; J gene: TRBJ2-3; CDR3 protein: CASSVIGPTDTQYF; CDR3 DNA: TGCGCCAGCAGTGTGATAGGACCCACAGATACGCAGTATTTT
V gene: TRBV23-1; clone size: few; D gene: .; J gene: TRBJ1-2; CDR3 protein: CASSPNPGVSYGYTF; CDR3 DNA: TGCGCCAGCAGTCCAAACCCAGGAGTCTCCTATGGCTACACCTTC
V gene: TRBV11-3; clone size: .; D gene: TRBD1; J gene: TRBJ1-1; CDR3 protein: CASSLSTGSTEAFF; CDR3 DNA: TGTGCCAGCAGCTTGTCGACAGGGAGCACTGAAGCTTTCTTT
V gene: TRBV7-9; clone size: .; D gene: .; J gene: TRBJ1-1; CDR3 protein: CASGVWSVNTEAFF; CDR3 DNA: TGTGCCAGCGGGGTTTGGAGTGTGAACACTGAAGCTTTCTTT
V gene: TRBV7-7; clone size: .; D gene: .; J gene: TRBJ2-1; CDR3 protein: CASSTDAGANEQFF; CDR3 DNA: TGTGCCAGCAGCACCGACGCGGGGGCTAACGAGCAGTTCTTC
V gene: TRBV27; clone size: .; D gene: .; J gene: TRBJ2-3; CDR3 protein: CASSYRTLIADTQYF; CDR3 DNA: TGTGCCAGCAGTTATCGGACCCTAATCGCAGATACGCAGTATTTT
V gene: TRBV2; clone size: .; D gene: .; J gene: TRBJ2-3; CDR3 protein: CASSGATDTQYF; CDR3 DNA: TGTGCCAGCAGTGGAGCAACAGATACGCAGTATTTT
V gene: TRBV5-1; clone size: .; D gene: TRBD1; J gene: TRBJ2-1; CDR3 protein: CASQASGTVYNEQFF; CDR3 DNA: TGCGCCAGCCAAGCGTCAGGGACAGTCTACAATGAGCAGTTCTTC
V gene: TRBV14; clone size: .; D gene: TRBD1; J gene: TRBJ1-1; CDR3 protein: CASSQEQGRNTEAFF; CDR3 DNA: TGTGCCAGCAGCCAAGAACAGGGGAGAAACACTGAAGCTTTCTTT